This TCR beta chain was obtained from a study of tumor-infiltrating lymphocytes in primary liver carcinoma. The CDR3 is 14 amino acids. CDR1 is SGHAT, CDR2 FQDESV, per germline (reference sequence). Each 20-30 mg portion of unsorted bulk tissue served as the source for co-extraction of RNA and DNA. Comments on this clonotype: The junction departs from the called germline gene at one end, perhaps through a read error.

Constant-region priming of 500 ng total RNA yielded TCR beta cDNA. ARM-PCR, slightly modified, supplied the TCR beta libraries through three nested multiplex PCR rounds. The first two PCR rounds used TRBV1-TRBV30 primers with a Cbeta primer, roughly 10 cycles each. TCRdb redid the calling of the multiplex PCR reads with MiXCR, one entry per CDR3 protein. This table has 95,000 to 100,000 distinct CDR3 sequences, around two thirds appearing once. This chain connects TRBV11-1 to TRBJ2-5; a possible D gene is TRBD1 (6 bases). Sequencing was done on a sample of liver tumor tissue from sampling region 2. Described subset: tumor region T2, inferior pole. This TCR was recovered from a woman in her sixties or seventies with primary liver carcinoma and hepatitis B virus infection. CDR3 loop: CASSGPGVGETQHF. The CDR3 nucleotides read TGTGCCAGCAGCGGACCAGGGGTGGGAGAGACCCAGCACTTC.